The TCR beta chain under discussion was sequenced for a study of T-cell memory formation after mild COVID-19. Study-level results: Shrinking CD4+ clones were chiefly CM and EM; CD8+ ones were chiefly EMRA. Cross-reactive memory seemingly joined, as some responding clones were found in pre-infection memory.

cDNA libraries for TCR alpha and TCR beta, carrying sample barcodes and UMIs, came from 5'RACE with constant-segment primers. TCRdb reprocessed the 5' RACE reads via MiXCR and lists one record per CDR3 protein. The sample has 150,000 to 200,000 distinct CDR3 sequences; 16% are singletons. Trimming removed 0 bases at V and 1 base at J, with 9 bases between. This CDR3 is 15 amino acids long. Per the germline V gene, CDR1 is LNHNV and CDR2 is YYDKDF (reference sequence). As concerns this clonotype: Its cognate antigen is unknown.

The sequenced sample consisted of PBMCs or a T cell subset sorted from them (not recorded which). The clonotype was recovered from an adult woman who had mild COVID-19 (a few samples of this study predate the infection). Cell type and time point are not known. The chain joins TRBV15 to TRBJ2-5; D gene ambiguous. In nucleotides, the CDR3 is TGTGCCACCAGCAGAGATCCCCAGAGCCAAGAGACCCAGTACTTC. It encodes CATSRDPQSQETQYF.